This T cell receptor beta chain is drawn from a study of breast tumors, draining lymph nodes, adjacent tissues. TCRdb processed the multiplex PCR reads anew with MiXCR; each CDR3 protein has one entry. This table has roughly 80,000 distinct CDR3 sequences, 15% to 20% appearing once. The germline CDR1 and CDR2 sequences are MNHEY and SVGAGI. V was cut by 5 bases and J by 2 bases, with 13 bases left in between. The CDR3 consists of 14 residues. This clonotype was counted ten times or more. What it binds is not known. Axillary draining lymph nodes of breast cancer patients supplied the node samples. Study-level findings and limits: Data fit most tumor T cells coming from lymph node, expanding in tumor. Tumor repertoires ranked between lymph nodes and nontumor tissue in diversity, with V and J gene preferences. Tumor T cell lymph node origin was a supported hypothesis, not proven.

This sequence originates from a female donor with breast cancer. Some clones in this sample may be carry-over from other donors' samples. This chain uses TRBV6-5 with TRBJ2-7; the D is unclear. The material sequenced was axillary lymph node tissue. The CDR3 bases are TGTGCCAGCAGTCCAGAAGGGCGCGCCTACGAGCAGTACTTC. Translating it yields CASSPEGRAYEQYF.